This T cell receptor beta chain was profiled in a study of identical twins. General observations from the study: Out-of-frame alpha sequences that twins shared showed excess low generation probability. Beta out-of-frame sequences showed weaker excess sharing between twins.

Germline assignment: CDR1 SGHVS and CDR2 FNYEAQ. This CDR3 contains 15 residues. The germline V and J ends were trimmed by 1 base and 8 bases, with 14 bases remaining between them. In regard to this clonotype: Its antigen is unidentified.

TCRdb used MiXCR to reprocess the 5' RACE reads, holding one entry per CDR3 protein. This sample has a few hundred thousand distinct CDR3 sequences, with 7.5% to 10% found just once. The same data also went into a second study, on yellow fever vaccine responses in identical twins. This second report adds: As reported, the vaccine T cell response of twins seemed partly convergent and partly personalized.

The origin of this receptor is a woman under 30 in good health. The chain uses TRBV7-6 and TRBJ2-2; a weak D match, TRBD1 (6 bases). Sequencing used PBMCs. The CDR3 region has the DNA TGTGCCAGCAGCTTAGTCCCAGGGGCTTTGGGGGAGCTGTTTTTT. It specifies CASSLVPGALGELFF.